The 6 T cell receptor beta chains given below trace back to one sample, sequenced in a study of T cell clonality in common variable immunodeficiency. The data were produced by immunoSEQ multiplex PCR, yet TCRdb's version contains in-frame clones alone and is incomplete. There are about 74,000 clones in the sample, none observed a single time. The specimen sequenced was peripheral blood mononuclear cells. The source is a person aged 18 to 70 in good health.

This clone was recorded many times. The CDR3 reads CASSFFRGSSYEQYF. The CDR3 DNA, read in part, is TGTGCCAGCAGCTTCTTTCGCGGTAGCTCCTACGAG. The gene calls are TRBV11-2 and TRBJ2-7, with no clear D. Coverage ceases 3 residues before the CDR3 finishes, and the germline J gene fills in the end. Germline V gene sequence: CDR1 SGHAT, CDR2 FQNNGV. This CDR3 is built from 15 residues. V shed 3 bases and J shed 0 bases, with 12 bases lying between them.

This clone was seen ten or more times. The sequenced fragment ends 3 residues before the CDR3 boundary, so the rest is inferred from the germline J gene. This rearrangement joins TRBV5-6 to TRBJ1-2; the D is unclear. The germline V and J ends were trimmed by 5 bases and 4 bases, with 15 bases remaining between them. The CDR3 runs 14 residues. From germline, CDR1 is SGHDT and CDR2 YYEEEE. CDR3 in amino acids: CASSSLRRGYGYTF. The sequenced part of the CDR3 DNA is TGTGCCAGCAGTTCGTTGAGACGGGGCTATGGC.

This clone was seen many times. The read terminates 3 residues before the CDR3 end, so the remaining end is supplied by the germline J gene. The genes are TRBV28 and TRBJ2-3; no clear D. Per the germline V gene, CDR1 is MDHEN and CDR2 is SYDVKM. This CDR3 comprises 13 residues. V lost 5 bases and J lost 0, with 6 bases in between. The CDR3 DNA, read in part, is TGTGCCAGCAGTCCCCCTAGCACAGATACG. Its protein product is CASSPPSTDT. Given in full, the CDR3 is CASSPPSTDTQYF.

This clone was observed many times. CDR3 protein: CSARNPQGAYEQYF. The CDR3 DNA, read in part, is TGCAGTGCTAGAAACCCGCAAGGGGCCTACGAG. This chain joins TRBV20-1 and TRBJ2-7; D may be TRBD1 (5 bases). Sequencing ends 3 residues short of the CDR3 end; the germline J gene provides the rest. CDR3 length: 14 residues. CDR1 is DFQATT, CDR2 SNEGSKA, per germline (reference sequence). V lost 2 bases to trimming and J lost 2 bases, with 13 bases between them.

This clone has ten or more counts. The read is 3 residues too short to cover the CDR3 end, so that end is filled in from the germline J gene. V is TRBV5-1 and J is TRBJ2-2; 7 nucleotides agree with TRBD2. Germline CDR1 and CDR2: SGHRS and YFSETQ. V shed 6 bases, J shed 0 bases, and the junction held 5 bases outside the gene matches. The CDR3 is made up of 15 amino acids. CDR3 protein: CASTVGGANTGELFF. CDR3 bases read: TGCGCCAGCACGGTGGGAGGGGCGAACACCGGGGAG.

Ten or more counts support this clone. The read falls 3 residues short of the CDR3 end, and the missing part is taken from the germline J gene. The rearrangement uses TRBV19 and TRBJ1-1; TRBD1 matches at 8 bases. Germline CDR1 and CDR2: LNHDA and SQIVND (reference sequence). Unmatched junction bases numbered 7, after V lost 6 bases and J lost 4 bases. This CDR3 has 14 amino acids. Partial CDR3 DNA: TGTGCCAGTAGCCTTTTAACAGGGGGCACTGAA. It codes for CASSLLTGGTE. The complete CDR3 reads CASSLLTGGTEAFF. Full variable domain (outside the CDR3, taken from reference TRBV19 and TRBJ1-1): DGGITQSPKYLFRKEGQNVTLSCEQNLNHDAMYWYRQDPGQGLRLIYYSQIVNDFQKGDIAEGYSVSREKKESFPLTVTSAQKNPTAFYLCASSLLTGGTEAFFGQGTRLTVV.